This TCR beta chain was recorded in a study of cytomegalovirus exposure and HLA in healthy donors. Germline assignment: CDR1 SQVTM and CDR2 ANQGSEA. The CDR3 spans 15 residues. V gave up 5 bases and J gave up 8 bases; unmatched junction bases: 13. This table comes from immunoSEQ multiplex PCR, and its TCRdb copy is limited to in-frame clones, with some not included. Here the sample spans roughly 200,000 clones, about 81% being singletons. Sequenced sample: PBMCs. The receptor was derived from a woman under 40 in good health and CMV-seronegative. This rearrangement joins TRBV29-1 to TRBJ1-2; 11 bases align to TRBD1. CDR3 loop: CSVPIKGQGAEGYTF. DNA for the CDR3: TGCAGCGTTCCTATAAAAGGACAGGGGGCAGAAGGCTACACCTTC.